These 17 T cell receptor beta chains originate from one sample sequenced in a study of cytomegalovirus exposure and HLA in healthy donors. The PCR had 60 Vbeta and 13 Jbeta primers. Produced via immunoSEQ multiplex PCR; TCRdb's table is partial and in-frame only. Of about 190,000 clones listed, 65% to 90% were seen once; the top ten hold more than 0.25%. The sample was PBMCs. Every receptor here comes from a woman in her 30s in good health and CMV-seronegative.

This chain connects TRBV30 to TRBJ2-1; possibly TRBD2 for D (7 bases). Germline CDR1 is GTSNPN and CDR2 is SVGIG (reference sequence). V shed 0 bases and J shed 6 bases, with 12 bases lying between them. This CDR3 has 14 residues. The CDR3 protein is CAWSVRGGVNEQFF. Here the CDR3 DNA reads TGTGCCTGGAGTGTACGAGGGGGGGTCAATGAGCAGTTCTTC.

This clone appeared a single time. J is TRBJ2-7 and V is TRBV7-9; 7 bases are shared with TRBD1. J lost 0 bases, V lost 6 bases, and 2 bases had no gene match. This CDR3 spans 13 amino acids. Germline lookup yields CDR1 SEHNR and CDR2 FQNEAQ (reference sequence). DNA for the CDR3: TGTGCCAGCAGTCGGGACAGCTCCTACGAGCAGTACTTC. It codes for CASSRDSSYEQYF.

This clone has just one count. The chain joins TRBV5-4 to TRBJ2-3, with unresolved D. The V gene's germline CDR1 is SGHNT and CDR2 YYREEE (reference sequence). The CDR3 loop spans 14 amino acids. V was shortened by 0 bases and J by 1 base, with 6 bases between the two germline ends. The CDR3 here is CASSLVAGTDTQYF. The CDR3 region has the DNA TGTGCCAGCAGCTTGGTTGCGGGCACAGATACGCAGTATTTT.

The CDR3 sequence is CASSQVAPRNEQFF. DNA for the CDR3: TGCGCCAGCAGCCAAGTAGCCCCCCGGAATGAGCAGTTCTTC. The genes are TRBV4-1 and TRBJ2-1; D unresolved. Germline V lookup: CDR1 MGHRA, CDR2 YSYEKL. V was pared by 1 base and J by 7 bases, with 11 bases between. The CDR3 length is 14 residues.

This clone turned up a few times. This rearrangement joins TRBV6-5 to TRBJ1-5; D is perhaps TRBD1 (5 bases). The germline CDR1 and CDR2 sequences are MNHEY and SVGAGI. V gave up 0 bases and J gave up 8 bases, with 14 bases separating them. This CDR3 comprises 15 residues. CDR3 protein: CASSYSNRGSEPQHF. For the CDR3, the DNA is TGTGCCAGCAGTTACTCGAATAGGGGATCGGAGCCCCAGCATTTT.

The rearrangement uses TRBV29-1 and TRBJ2-2, with D uncertain. Germline assignment: CDR1 SQVTM and CDR2 ANQGSEA. CDR3 length equals 12 residues. V lost 4 bases and J 3 bases, leaving 6 bases between the germline ends. Here the CDR3 DNA reads TGCAGCGTTGCCCTACACACCGGGGAGCTGTTTTTT. Residues: CSVALHTGELFF.

This clone was observed a single time. The J gene is TRBJ1-2, the V gene TRBV4-1; no clear D gene. This CDR3 comprises 15 residues. CDR1 is MGHRA, CDR2 YSYEKL, per germline. Trimming took 3 bases from V and 2 from J, leaving 13 bases between them. CDR3 coding DNA: TGCGCCAGCAGCCATCCTTTAACGGGAAACTATGGCTACACCTTC. Amino acids: CASSHPLTGNYGYTF.

The chain is built from TRBV11-2 and TRBJ2-7; tentatively, D is TRBD2 (5 bases). Germline loops: CDR1 SGHAT, CDR2 FQNNGV. The V end was cut by 5 bases, the J end by 5 bases, with 16 bases between. The CDR3 has 14 residues. CDR3 sequence reads: CASSPRTLRHEQYF. The CDR3, as DNA: TGTGCCAGCAGCCCTCGGACTTTACGTCACGAGCAGTACTTC.

The chain is built from TRBV5-8 and TRBJ2-7; 8 bases align to TRBD1. The CDR3 contains 15 residues. Germline V CDR1 and CDR2: SGHTS, YDEGEE. V trimming: 2 bases; J trimming: 4 bases; junction bases outside the gene matches: 8. The CDR3 is CASSLGTGAFYEQYF. Here the CDR3 DNA reads TGTGCCAGCAGCTTAGGGACAGGAGCATTTTACGAGCAGTACTTC.

The chain uses TRBV2 and TRBJ1-1; the D gene is possibly TRBD1 (6 bases). Germline V gene sequence: CDR1 SNHLY, CDR2 FYNNEI. Trimming cost V 8 bases and J 11 bases, with 27 bases left between them. The CDR3 totals 15 residues. CDR3 sequence reads: CASGAPGTKTPGAFF. CDR3 bases: TGTGCCAGCGGGGCCCCCGGGACAAAAACACCGGGGGCTTTCTTT. Full variable domain (missing parts from reference TRBV2 and TRBJ1-1): EPEVTQTPSHQVTQMGQEVILRCVPISNHLYFYWYRQILGQKVEFLVSFYNNEISEKSEIFDDQFSVERPDGSNFTLKIRSTKLEDSAMYFCASGAPGTKTPGAFFGQGTRLTVV.

Points on this clone: The sample holds other DNA sequences that translate to the same CDR3. The genes are TRBV10-3 and TRBJ2-5; D perhaps matches TRBD1 (7 bases). V was shortened by 0 bases and J by 2 bases, with 13 bases between the two germline ends. Per germline, CDR1 ENHRY and CDR2 SYGVKD. CDR3 length equals 16 residues. Here the CDR3 reads CAISESGGGGQETQYF. CDR3 bases: TGTGCCATCAGTGAGTCCGGAGGGGGCGGGCAAGAGACCCAGTACTTC.

The CDR3 DNA reads as TGTGCCAGCAGCCGCGACAGGGGGCCCCCCTACGAGCAGTACTTC. The encoded protein is CASSRDRGPPYEQYF. The rearrangement joins TRBV11-2 to TRBJ2-5, with 10 bases identical to TRBD1. The better agreement between TRBJ2-7 and the DNA end casts doubt on the J call. There are 15 residues in the CDR3. Germline CDR1 and CDR2: SGHAT and FQNNGV.

In this sample, this clone turned up once. V usage is TRBV9 and J usage is TRBJ2-3; tentatively, D is TRBD1 (6 bases). There are 14 residues in the CDR3. The germline CDR1 and CDR2 sequences are SGDLS and YYNGEE. The ends were cut back, 4 bases at V and 0 bases at J, with 9 bases in the middle. Here the CDR3 DNA reads TGTGCCAGCAGCAGGGGGTCCAGCACAGATACGCAGTATTTT. Translated: CASSRGSSTDTQYF.

A single count supports this clone. The CDR3 is CASSTGFEQFF. CDR3 nucleotide sequence: TGTGCCAGCAGTACAGGGTTTGAGCAGTTCTTC. The rearrangement uses TRBV2 and TRBJ2-1, with a possible D match to TRBD1 (6 bases). CDR1 is SNHLY and CDR2 is FYNNEI in the germline V gene. CDR3 size: 11 residues. V was clipped by 5 bases and J by 9 bases, with 8 bases between them.

The CDR3, as DNA: TGTGCCAGCAGCTTAATGGGCTCTTACAATGAGCAGTTCTTC. This gives the protein CASSLMGSYNEQFF. The chain uses TRBV7-3 and TRBJ2-1; no reliable D call. Germline CDR1 SGHTA, CDR2 FQGTGA. The CDR3 sequence is 14 residues long. Trimming shortened V by 1 base and J by 4 bases, and 8 bases separated the two germline ends.

The J gene is TRBJ2-3, the V gene TRBV2; TRBD1 matches 9 bases. The junction had 4 bases not matched to a gene; V was cut back by 6 bases and J by 0 bases. Per the germline V gene, CDR1 is SNHLY and CDR2 is FYNNEI. The CDR3 runs 15 residues. DNA of the CDR3: TGTGCCAGCAGATCACAGGGGGCTAGCACAGATACGCAGTATTTT. Its translation is CASRSQGASTDTQYF.

Turning to this clone: Other DNA sequences in the same sample also yield this CDR3. The chain combines TRBV7-9 with TRBJ1-1; D gene ambiguous. This CDR3 is 12 amino acids long. The V end lost 3 bases, the J end lost 2 bases, and 4 bases lay between the germline ends. Germline CDR1 SEHNR, CDR2 FQNEAQ (reference sequence). The CDR3 here is CASSFLNTEAFF. For the CDR3, the DNA is TGTGCCAGCAGCTTTCTTAACACTGAAGCTTTCTTT.